This T cell receptor (beta chain) came from a study of cytomegalovirus exposure and HLA in healthy donors. Notes on this clone: Its cognate antigen is unknown.

The PCR used 60 Vbeta and 13 Jbeta primers. Using immunoSEQ multiplex PCR, the repertoire was profiled, and TCRdb retains in-frame clones only, with some absent. The sample includes 100,000 to 150,000 clones, roughly 74% of them seen just once. Points from the study as a whole: An analysis done earlier found most TCR beta V segments productive about 87% or about 30% of the time. One variant, a missense change in DCLRE1C, was linked in a later analysis to TCR beta V- and J-gene trimming. CMV antigen specificity was confirmed in vitro for three CMV-associated chains.

This CDR3 has 16 residues. V was clipped by 2 bases and J by 3 bases; unmatched bases: 10. The germline gives CDR1 GTSNPN, CDR2 SVGIG (reference sequence). This TCR was recovered from a male donor in good health and CMV-seronegative. The chain is built from TRBV30 and TRBJ1-5, with 7 bases that match TRBD1. Sequencing was carried out using PBMCs. CDR3 sequence reads: CAWSFPLTGVNQPQHF. The CDR3 DNA follows: TGTGCCTGGAGTTTCCCACTTACAGGGGTCAATCAGCCCCAGCATTTT.